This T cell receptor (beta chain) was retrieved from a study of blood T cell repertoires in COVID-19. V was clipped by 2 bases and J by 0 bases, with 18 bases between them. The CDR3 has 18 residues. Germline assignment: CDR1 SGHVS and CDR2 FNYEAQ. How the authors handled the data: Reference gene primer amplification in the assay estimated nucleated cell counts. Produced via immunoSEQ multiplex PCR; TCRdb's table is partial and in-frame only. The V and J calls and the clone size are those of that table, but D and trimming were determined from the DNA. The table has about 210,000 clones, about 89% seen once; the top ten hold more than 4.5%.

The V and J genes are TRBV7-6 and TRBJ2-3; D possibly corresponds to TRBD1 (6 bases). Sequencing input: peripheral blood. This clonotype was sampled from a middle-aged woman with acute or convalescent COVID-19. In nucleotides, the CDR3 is TGTGCCAGCAGCTTACCACGCCCTCAGACAGGTAGCACAGATACGCAGTATTTT. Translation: CASSLPRPQTGSTDTQYF.